This TCR beta chain was found in a study of blood T cell repertoires in COVID-19. Produced via immunoSEQ multiplex PCR; TCRdb's table is partial and in-frame only. The repertoire holds around 100,000 clones, with roughly 85% as singletons. V lost 2 bases and J 0 bases, leaving 11 bases between the germline ends. Germline V lookup: CDR1 LGHNA, CDR2 YNFKEQ. CDR3 length equals 17 residues. The clonotype was recovered from a man in his 70s with active or convalescent COVID-19. This rearrangement joins TRBV4-2 to TRBJ1-6, with D perhaps TRBD1 (6 bases). Sequenced: peripheral blood. In DNA, the CDR3 is TGTGCCAGCAGCCAAACAGGGAGTGGCTCCTATAATTCACCCCTCCACTTT. Its translation is CASSQTGSGSYNSPLHF.